Given below is one TCR beta chain in context. The antigen is not known. The CDR3 is made up of 14 amino acids. Germline V gene sequence: CDR1 KGHSH, CDR2 LQKENI. Trimming left V 4 bases short and J 1 base short, with 10 bases between. This sample was included in a study of T cell repertoires in cytomegalovirus infection. Study-level information: Matching HLA type, along with CMV infection, was indicated by public TCR beta signatures.

TCRdb called the reads again in MiXCR, with one record for every CDR3 protein. The sample consists of around 450,000 distinct CDR3 sequences, approximately 31% of them appearing once. Study-wide results and caveats: Using cumulative public TCR beta family frequency, the authors identified those who carried CMV together with the relevant HLA. HLA-C-restricted TCR beta clonotypes specific for CMV led the ex vivo response.

J is TRBJ1-1 and V is TRBV18; D not certain. This TCR derives from a human donor in good health (CMV status not recorded). Some clones in this sample may be carry-over from other donors' samples. The specimen was PBMCs. The CDR3 DNA reads TGTGCCAGCTCACAGTCGGGCAGGAACACTGAAGCTTTCTTT. As protein: CASSQSGRNTEAFF.